This T cell receptor (beta chain) was obtained from a study of blood T cells in healthy people across ages. This clonotype has a handful of counts. The CDR3 runs to 14 residues. Germline lookup yields CDR1 KGHDR and CDR2 SFDVKD. V lost 6 bases and J 6 bases, leaving 17 bases between the germline ends. Sample-barcoded 5' priming and a J-beta primer mix drove a second PCR of about 6 to 12 cycles. TCRdb re-analysed the 5' RACE reads in MiXCR, keeping a single row per CDR3 protein. This table holds about 290,000 distinct CDR3 sequences, 27% found once. This TCR came from a woman between 65 and 79 years old in good health. V and J are TRBV24-1 and TRBJ2-7; either TRBD1 or TRBD2 may fit D (6 bases each). The sequencing sample was made of blood. The CDR3 sequence: CATSKGGTAAEQYF. In DNA, the CDR3 is TGTGCCACCAGTAAGGGGGGAACCGCCGCCGAGCAGTACTTC.